This TCR beta chain was captured in a study of T cells after yellow fever vaccination (dated by TCRdb to between 2017 and 2020). As for the study more broadly: The SMART-Seq v4 Ultra Low Input RNA kit was used to prepare libraries from fractions with low cell numbers. Blood samples were taken at several timepoints before and after primary and secondary immunization, and bulk PBMC replicates and cell subsets were isolated. Bulk TCR alpha and beta repertoires were sequenced longitudinally to track T-cell clones before and after primary and booster YFV17D yellow fever vaccination. Two healthy male donors, one aged 18 to 29 and one aged 30 to 40 years, were included in the cohort.

TCR cDNA was synthesized by 5'RACE template switching, which introduced a universal primer site and unique molecular identifiers. cDNA synthesis was primed from both the TCR alpha and TCR beta constant segments. Library amplification used two PCR steps, and the second PCR step added sample barcodes and sequencing adapters. Sequencing of libraries was done on Illumina HiSeq 2500 (2x100 bp) or NovaSeq (2x150 bp). In the original analysis: MIGEC was used to demultiplex reads and collapse the reads into UMI consensus sequences, and MiXCR was used for V(D)J alignment. Vaccine-responding clonotypes were defined with edgeR using replicate PBMC samples, requiring FDR below 0.01 and a log2 fold change above 5 up to day 15. Bulk clonotypes were assigned CD4 or CD8 identity according to which sequenced CD4 or CD8 repertoire held them at higher abundance. Through fastp at Q25 and MiXCR, TCRdb rebuilt clones from the public reads, retaining in-frame beta chains. Each CDR3 protein gets just one entry, which takes the most common genes and DNA from the rows behind it. The V and J calls here are based on TCRdb, not the publication. In this sample the table shows 600,000 to 750,000 distinct CDR3 sequences, over 9% of which occur a single time. In total, the top ten clones hold around 14% of the sample.

The CDR3 holds 13 amino acids from the cysteine to the phenylalanine. CDR3 DNA only is kept here, 39 bases in frame from base 1. CDR1 MDHEN and CDR2 SYDVKM were looked up in the germline V gene. Trimming takes 6 bases from V and 14 bases from J, and the germline ends sit 20 bases apart. This sample's treatment or condition label indicates: live attenuated yellow fever vaccine strain. At every blood-draw timepoint, two biological replicates of bulk PBMCs were collected. PBMCs were isolated from peripheral blood using a standard Ficoll-Paque protocol. RNA was extracted with TriZol from bulk PBMCs, CD4 and CD8 fractions, and dextramer-positive and dextramer-negative fractions. Worth noting for this clonotype: Its antigen has not been determined. No quality values exist for individual bases; no much larger clone is one base distant.

General conclusions and limits of the study: Because abundant contaminating clonotypes from the bulk population could be contained in FACS-sorted repertoires, computational filtering was required. After the booster, most of the clones that had expanded following primary vaccination were detected again (around 97% of CD4 and 80% to 90% of CD8), which suggests that memory was broadly maintained. A small fraction of clonotypes appeared in both the CD4 and CD8 compartments, likely as a result of convergent recombination. Only a couple of donors were included in the study, so the extent to which the findings can be generalized is limited. The secondary T-cell response was weaker than the primary response but faster, peaking on day 5 instead of day 15.

Sequencing used PBMCs, obtained on the day of the yellow fever booster vaccination. The sequence came from a young man who received the YFV17D yellow fever vaccine. Recombination connected TRBV28 to TRBJ2-1; the D gene is perhaps TRBD1 or TRBD2, as each covers 5 bases. The nucleotides are TGTGCCAGCAGCCTGAGAGGGGCCGAAGATAAGTTCTTC. Its protein reads: CASSLRGAEDKFF.